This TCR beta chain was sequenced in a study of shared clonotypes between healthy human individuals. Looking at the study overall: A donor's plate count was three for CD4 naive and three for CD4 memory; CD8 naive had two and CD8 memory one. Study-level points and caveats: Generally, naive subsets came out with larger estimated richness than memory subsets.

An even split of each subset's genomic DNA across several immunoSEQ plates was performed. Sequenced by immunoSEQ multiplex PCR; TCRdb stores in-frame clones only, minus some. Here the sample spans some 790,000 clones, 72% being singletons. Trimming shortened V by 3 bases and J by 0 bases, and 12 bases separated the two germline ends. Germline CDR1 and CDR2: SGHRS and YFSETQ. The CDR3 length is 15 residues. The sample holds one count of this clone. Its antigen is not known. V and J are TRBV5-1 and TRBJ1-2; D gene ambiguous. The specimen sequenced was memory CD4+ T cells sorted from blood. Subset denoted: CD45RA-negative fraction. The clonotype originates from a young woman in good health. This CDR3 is CASSSTDKANYGYTF. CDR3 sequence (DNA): TGCGCCAGCAGCTCAACGGATAAAGCTAACTATGGCTACACCTTC.